These T cell receptor beta chains were read from a single sample in a study of CXCR3-negative and CXCR3-positive naive CD8 T cells. TCRdb reworked the 5' RACE reads into one entry per CDR3 protein, no DNA. The table lists approximately 66,000 distinct CDR3 sequences. The sample consisted of naive CXCR3- CD8+ T cells from blood. The source is a human donor in good health. Some clones in this sample may be carry-over from other donors' samples. CDR3s include the opening cysteine and the closing phenylalanine or tryptophan. Each record gives: J gene, V gene, CDR3 protein.

TRBJ2-7	TRBV20-1	CSAKPLLPRDRGYEQYF
TRBJ2-7	TRBV4-3	CASSQAGLAGGGRGEQYF
TRBJ2-5	TRBV7-9	CASTLLPGLAGPQETQYF
TRBJ1-1	TRBV12-3/TRBV12-4	CASSPHPIGASDRARDPNTEAFF
TRBJ2-7	TRBV14	CASSQGSQRYEQYF
TRBJ2-1	TRBV9	CASSVYPENNEQFF
TRBJ1-1	TRBV3-1	CASSQVRTLGNTEAFF
TRBJ2-1	TRBV27	CASSWGQAGEQFF
TRBJ1-4	TRBV5-5	CASSPSTGLREKLFF
TRBJ2-7	TRBV7-9	CASSLHHGGTDDYEQYF
TRBJ2-1	TRBV7-6	CASSLLAGTYNEQFF
TRBJ2-3	TRBV6-4	CASSATSVTDTQYF
TRBJ2-7	TRBV5-6	CASSLDGQVSSYEQYF